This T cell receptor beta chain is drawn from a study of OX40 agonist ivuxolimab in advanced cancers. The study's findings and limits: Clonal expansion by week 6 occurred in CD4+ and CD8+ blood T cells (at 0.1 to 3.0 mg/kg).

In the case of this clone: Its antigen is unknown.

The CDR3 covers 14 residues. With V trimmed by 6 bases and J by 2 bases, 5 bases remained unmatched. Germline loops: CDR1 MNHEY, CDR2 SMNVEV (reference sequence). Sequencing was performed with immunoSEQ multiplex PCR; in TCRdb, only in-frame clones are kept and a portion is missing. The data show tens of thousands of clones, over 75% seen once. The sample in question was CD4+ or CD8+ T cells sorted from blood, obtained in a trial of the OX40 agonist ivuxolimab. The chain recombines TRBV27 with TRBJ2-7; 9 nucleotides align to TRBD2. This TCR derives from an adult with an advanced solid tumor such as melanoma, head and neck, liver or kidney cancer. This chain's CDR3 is CASSRLAVTYEQYF. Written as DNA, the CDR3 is TGTGCCAGCAGCCGACTAGCGGTAACCTACGAGCAGTACTTC.